This note documents a single T cell receptor (beta chain) sequence. As yet, its antigen is unknown. This record belongs to a study of T cell clonotyping in hematopoietic cell transplantation. Overall study: Recipient samples before transplant were obtained post-cytoreduction. Notes on the study in general: Pathologically expanded recipient clonotypes increased progressively from day 30 to day 180 as diversity fell. Broader posttransplant TCR repertoire diversity was predicted by graft donor and pretransplant recipient Inverse Simpson Index values. At the given depth, recipient repertoires were over 95% de novo clonotypes.

This CDR3 has 13 residues. Between the trimmed V and J ends, which lost 3 bases and 7 bases, there was a span of 12 bases. The germline V gene has CDR1 GTSNPN and CDR2 SVGIG (reference sequence). Time point meaning: recipient sample about 28 days before transplant, after cytoreduction. Sequenced by immunoSEQ multiplex PCR; TCRdb stores in-frame clones only, minus some. The table records tens of thousands of clones, around 84% of them present only once. Sequencing was performed on peripheral blood mononuclear cells, taken before stem cell transplant. The clonotype was recovered from a man between 60 and 70 years old with biphenotypic leukemia. Some clones in this sample may be carry-over from other donors' samples. The chain links TRBV30 to TRBJ1-4; D may be TRBD1 (5 bases). The CDR3 nucleotides are TGTGCCTGGAGAAACGGCGGGGGTGAAAAACTGTTTTTT. Protein: CAWRNGGGEKLFF.